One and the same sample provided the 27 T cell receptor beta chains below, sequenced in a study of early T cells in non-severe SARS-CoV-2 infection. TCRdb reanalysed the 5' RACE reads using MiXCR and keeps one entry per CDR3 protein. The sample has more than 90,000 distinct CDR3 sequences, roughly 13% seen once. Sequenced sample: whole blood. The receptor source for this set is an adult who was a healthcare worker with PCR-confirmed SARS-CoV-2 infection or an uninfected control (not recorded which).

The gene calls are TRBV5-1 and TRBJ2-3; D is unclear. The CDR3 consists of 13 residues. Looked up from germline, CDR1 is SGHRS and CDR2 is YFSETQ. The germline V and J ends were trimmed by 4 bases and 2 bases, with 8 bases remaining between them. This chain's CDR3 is CASSPGPTDTQYF. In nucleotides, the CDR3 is TGCGCCAGCAGCCCTGGGCCCACAGATACGCAGTATTTT.

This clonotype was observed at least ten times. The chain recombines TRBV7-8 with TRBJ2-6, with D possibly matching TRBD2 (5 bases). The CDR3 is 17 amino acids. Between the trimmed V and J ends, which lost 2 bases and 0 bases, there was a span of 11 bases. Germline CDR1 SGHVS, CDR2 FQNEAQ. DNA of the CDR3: TGTGCCAGCAGCTTACCTTATGGGAGCTCTGGGGCCAACGTCCTGACTTTC. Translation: CASSLPYGSSGANVLTF. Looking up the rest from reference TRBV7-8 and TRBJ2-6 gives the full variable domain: GAGVSQSPRYKVAKRGQDVALRCDPISGHVSLFWYQQALGQGPEFLTYFQNEAQLDKSGLPSDRFFAERPEGSVSTLKIQRTQQEDSAVYLCASSLPYGSSGANVLTFGAGSRLTVL.

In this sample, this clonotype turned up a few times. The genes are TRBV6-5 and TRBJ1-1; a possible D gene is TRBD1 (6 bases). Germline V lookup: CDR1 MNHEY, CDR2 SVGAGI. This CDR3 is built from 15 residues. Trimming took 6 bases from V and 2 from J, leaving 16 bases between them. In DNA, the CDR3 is TGTGCCAGCAGGGCCAGGGACACGACAAACACTGAAGCTTTCTTT. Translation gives CASRARDTTNTEAFF.

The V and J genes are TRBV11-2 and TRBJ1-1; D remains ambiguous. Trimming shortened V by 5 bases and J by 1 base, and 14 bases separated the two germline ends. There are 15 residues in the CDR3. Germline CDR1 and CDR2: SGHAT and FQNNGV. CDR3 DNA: TGTGCCAGCAGCCCCAGTAATAGGCAGAACACTGAAGCTTTCTTT. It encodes CASSPSNRQNTEAFF.

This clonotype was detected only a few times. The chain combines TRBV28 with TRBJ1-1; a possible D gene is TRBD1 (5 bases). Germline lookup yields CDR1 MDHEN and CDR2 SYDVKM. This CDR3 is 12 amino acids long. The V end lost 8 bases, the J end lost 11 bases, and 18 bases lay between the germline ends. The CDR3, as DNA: TGTGCCAGCCTTACCGGGGCGTTTGGGGCTTTCTTT. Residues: CASLTGAFGAFF.

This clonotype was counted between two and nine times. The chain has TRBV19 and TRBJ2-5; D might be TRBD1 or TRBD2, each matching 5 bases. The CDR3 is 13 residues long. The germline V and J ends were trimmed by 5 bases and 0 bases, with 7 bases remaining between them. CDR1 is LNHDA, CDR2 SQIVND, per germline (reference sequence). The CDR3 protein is CASSPGHQETQYF. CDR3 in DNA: TGTGCCAGTAGTCCGGGACACCAAGAGACCCAGTACTTC.

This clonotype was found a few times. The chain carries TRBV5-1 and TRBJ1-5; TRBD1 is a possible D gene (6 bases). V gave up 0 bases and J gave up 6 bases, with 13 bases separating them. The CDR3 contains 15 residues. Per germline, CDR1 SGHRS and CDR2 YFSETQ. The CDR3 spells CASSLEGGMRQPQHF. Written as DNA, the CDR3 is TGCGCCAGCAGCTTGGAGGGGGGTATGCGTCAGCCCCAGCATTTT. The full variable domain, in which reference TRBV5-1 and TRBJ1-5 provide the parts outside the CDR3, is KAGVTQTPRYLIKTRGQQVTLSCSPISGHRSVSWYQQTPGQGLQFLFEYFSETQRNKGNFPGRFSGRQFSNSRSEMNVSTLELGDSALYLCASSLEGGMRQPQHFGDGTRLSIL.

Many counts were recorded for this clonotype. CDR3: CASSALSTGANVLTF. CDR3 nucleotide sequence: TGTGCCAGCAGCGCCCTATCGACTGGGGCCAACGTCCTGACTTTC. The chain joins TRBV9 to TRBJ2-6; D is ambiguous. The V end was cut by 3 bases, the J end by 2 bases, with 9 bases between. Germline CDR1 and CDR2: SGDLS and YYNGEE. The CDR3 is 15 amino acids.

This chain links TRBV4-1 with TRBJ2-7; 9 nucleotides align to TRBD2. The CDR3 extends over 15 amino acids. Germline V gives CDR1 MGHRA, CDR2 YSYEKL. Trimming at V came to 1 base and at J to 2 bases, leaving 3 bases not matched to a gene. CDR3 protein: CASSQGVAGAYEQYF. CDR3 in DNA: TGCGCCAGCAGCCAAGGTGTAGCGGGGGCCTACGAGCAGTACTTC.

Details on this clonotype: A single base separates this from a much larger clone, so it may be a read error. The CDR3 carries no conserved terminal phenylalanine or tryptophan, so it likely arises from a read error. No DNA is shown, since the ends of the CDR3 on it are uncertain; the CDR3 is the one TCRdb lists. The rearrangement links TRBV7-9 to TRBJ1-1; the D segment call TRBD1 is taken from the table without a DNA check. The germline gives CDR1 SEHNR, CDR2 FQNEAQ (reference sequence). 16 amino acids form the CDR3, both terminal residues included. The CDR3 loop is CASSAAGAEKDTEASL.

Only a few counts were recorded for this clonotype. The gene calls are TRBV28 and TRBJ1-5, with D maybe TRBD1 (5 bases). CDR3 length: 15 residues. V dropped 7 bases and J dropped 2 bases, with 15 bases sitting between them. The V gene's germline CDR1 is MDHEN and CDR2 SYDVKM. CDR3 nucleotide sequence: TGTGCCAGCAATCAGGGATCCTCGGGCAATCAGCCCCAGCATTTT. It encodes CASNQGSSGNQPQHF.

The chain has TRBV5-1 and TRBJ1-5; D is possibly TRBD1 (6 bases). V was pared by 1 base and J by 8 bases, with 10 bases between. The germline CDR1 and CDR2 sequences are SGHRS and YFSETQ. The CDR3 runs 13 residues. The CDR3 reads CASSLQGLEPQHF. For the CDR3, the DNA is TGCGCCAGCAGCTTGCAGGGGTTGGAGCCCCAGCATTTT.

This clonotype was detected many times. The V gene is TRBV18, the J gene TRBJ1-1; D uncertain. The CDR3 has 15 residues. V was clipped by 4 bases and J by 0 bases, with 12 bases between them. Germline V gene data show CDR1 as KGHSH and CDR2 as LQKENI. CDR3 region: CASSRTDSVNTEAFF. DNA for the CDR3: TGTGCCAGCTCACGTACAGACTCCGTGAACACTGAAGCTTTCTTT.

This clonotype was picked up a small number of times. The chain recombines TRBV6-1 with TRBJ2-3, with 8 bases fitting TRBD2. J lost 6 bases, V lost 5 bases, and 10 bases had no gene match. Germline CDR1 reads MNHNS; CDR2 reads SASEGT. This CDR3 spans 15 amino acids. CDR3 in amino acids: CASSQRRGGVDTQYF. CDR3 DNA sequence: TGTGCCAGCAGTCAACGTCGGGGGGGGGTGGATACGCAGTATTTT.

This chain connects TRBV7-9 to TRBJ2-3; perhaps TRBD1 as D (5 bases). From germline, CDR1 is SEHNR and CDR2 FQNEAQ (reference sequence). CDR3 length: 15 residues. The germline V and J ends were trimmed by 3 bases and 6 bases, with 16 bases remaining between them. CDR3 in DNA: TGTGCCAGCAGCTTGGGGCTCCCCACGGTGGATACGCAGTATTTT. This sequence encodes CASSLGLPTVDTQYF.

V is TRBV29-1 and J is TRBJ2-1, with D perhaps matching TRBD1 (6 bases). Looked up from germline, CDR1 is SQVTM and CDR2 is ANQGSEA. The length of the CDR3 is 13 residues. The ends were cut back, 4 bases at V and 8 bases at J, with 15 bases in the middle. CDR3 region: CSVAHGTGYEQFF. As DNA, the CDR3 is TGCAGCGTTGCGCACGGCACAGGGTATGAGCAGTTCTTC.

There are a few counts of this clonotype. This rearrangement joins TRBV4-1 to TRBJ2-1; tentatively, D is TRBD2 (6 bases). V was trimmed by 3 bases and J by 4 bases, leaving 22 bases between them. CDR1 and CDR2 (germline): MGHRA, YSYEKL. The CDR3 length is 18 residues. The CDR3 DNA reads TGCGCCAGCAGCCACCCCCAACCGGGAGCCCCTGTTTACAATGAGCAGTTCTTC. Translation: CASSHPQPGAPVYNEQFF.

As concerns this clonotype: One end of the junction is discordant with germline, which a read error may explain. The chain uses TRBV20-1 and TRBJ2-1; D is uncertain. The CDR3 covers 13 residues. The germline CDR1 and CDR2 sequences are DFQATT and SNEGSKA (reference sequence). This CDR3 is CSARTDTYNEQLF. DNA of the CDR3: TGCAGTGCCCGGACGGATACCTACAATGAGCAGCTCTTC.

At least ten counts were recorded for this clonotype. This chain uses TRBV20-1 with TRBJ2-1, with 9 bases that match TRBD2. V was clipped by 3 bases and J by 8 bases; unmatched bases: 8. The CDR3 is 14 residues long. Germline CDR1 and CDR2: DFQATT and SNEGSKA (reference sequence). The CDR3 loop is CSASRRGGLDEQFF. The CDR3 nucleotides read TGCAGTGCTAGTAGGCGGGGGGGCTTGGATGAGCAGTTCTTC.

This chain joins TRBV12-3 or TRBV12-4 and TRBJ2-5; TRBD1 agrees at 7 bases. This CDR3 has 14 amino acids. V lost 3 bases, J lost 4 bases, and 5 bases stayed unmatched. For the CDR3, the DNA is TGTGCCAGCAGTTTTGGGACAGTTGGAGAGACCCAGTACTTC. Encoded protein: CASSFGTVGETQYF.

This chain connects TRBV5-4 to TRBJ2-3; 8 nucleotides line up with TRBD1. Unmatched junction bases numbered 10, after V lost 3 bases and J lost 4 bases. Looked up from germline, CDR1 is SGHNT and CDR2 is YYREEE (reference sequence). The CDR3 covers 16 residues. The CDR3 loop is CASSWPSTGGADTQYF. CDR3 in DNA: TGTGCCAGCAGCTGGCCGTCAACAGGGGGAGCAGATACGCAGTATTTT.

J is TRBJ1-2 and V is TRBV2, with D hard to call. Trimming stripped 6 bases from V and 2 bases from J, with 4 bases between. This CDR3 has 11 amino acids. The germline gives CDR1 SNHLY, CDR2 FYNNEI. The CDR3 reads CASRGNYGYTF. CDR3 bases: TGTGCCAGCAGGGGCAACTATGGCTACACCTTC.

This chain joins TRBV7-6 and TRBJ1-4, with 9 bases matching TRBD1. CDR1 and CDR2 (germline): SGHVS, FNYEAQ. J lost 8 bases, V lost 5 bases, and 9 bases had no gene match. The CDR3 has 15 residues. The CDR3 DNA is TGTGCCAGCAGCGTAACAGGGGGCGGTTGGGAAAAACTGTTTTTT. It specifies CASSVTGGGWEKLFF.

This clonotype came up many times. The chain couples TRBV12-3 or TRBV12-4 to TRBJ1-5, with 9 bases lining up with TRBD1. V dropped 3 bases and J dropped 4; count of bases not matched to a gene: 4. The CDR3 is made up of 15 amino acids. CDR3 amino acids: CASSFSGQGNQPQHF. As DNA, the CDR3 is TGTGCCAGCAGTTTTTCGGGACAGGGAAATCAGCCCCAGCATTTT.

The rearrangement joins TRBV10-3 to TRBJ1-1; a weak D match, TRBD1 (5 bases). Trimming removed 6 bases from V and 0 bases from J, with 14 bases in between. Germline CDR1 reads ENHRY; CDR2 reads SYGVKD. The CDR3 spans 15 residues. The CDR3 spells CAIRRDSNMNTEAFF. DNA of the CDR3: TGTGCCATCAGAAGAGACAGCAACATGAACACTGAAGCTTTCTTT.

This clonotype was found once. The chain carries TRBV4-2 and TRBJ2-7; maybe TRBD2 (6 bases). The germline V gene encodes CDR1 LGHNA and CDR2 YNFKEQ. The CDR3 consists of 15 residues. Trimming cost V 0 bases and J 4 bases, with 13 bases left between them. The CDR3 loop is CASSQERTKTYEQYF. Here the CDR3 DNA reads TGTGCCAGCAGCCAAGAACGGACTAAAACTTACGAGCAGTACTTC.

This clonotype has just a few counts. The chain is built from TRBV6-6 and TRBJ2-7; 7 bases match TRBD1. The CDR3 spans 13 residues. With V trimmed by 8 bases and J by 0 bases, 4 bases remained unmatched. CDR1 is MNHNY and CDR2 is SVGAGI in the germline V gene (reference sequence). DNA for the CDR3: TGTGCCAGCGGACAGGTAATCTCCTACGAGCAGTACTTC. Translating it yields CASGQVISYEQYF.